This T cell receptor (beta chain) was retrieved from a study of CD8+ T cells in alopecia areata. Study-wide results and limits: The study also sequences resident alphabeta T cells of normal skin in scalp samples. An increase in clonality over normal scalp was evident in lesional scalp, especially alopecia totalis/universalis.

This clone was detected a few times. Antigen specificity is unknown. The authors sorted CD4+ and CD8+ T cells from PBMCs. RNA extraction was followed by reverse transcription into cDNA, which acted as the sequencing template. Method: immunoSEQ multiplex PCR; TCRdb's copy keeps in-frame clones and lacks some. Of some 240,000 clones detected, about three fifths appear once; the ten largest clones hold approximately 0.5%. This TCR derives from a human donor with alopecia areata. Specimen: CD4+ T cells sorted from blood, collected at week 0.

The CDR3 protein is CASTPDASGVGEQFF. The CDR3 DNA reads as TGTGCCAGCACCCCTGATGCTAGCGGGGTTGGTGAGCAGTTCTTC. The chain joins TRBV11-2 to TRBJ2-1; 9 nucleotides match TRBD2. The CDR3 totals 15 residues. CDR1 and CDR2 from the germline V gene are SGHAT and FQNNGV. The V and J ends lost 7 bases and 9 bases, in that order; junction bases with no gene match: 13. Full variable domain (missing parts from reference TRBV11-2 and TRBJ2-1): EAGVAQSPRYKIIEKRQSVAFWCNPISGHATLYWYQQILGQGPKLLIQFQNNGVVDDSQLPKDRFSAERLKGVDSTLKIQPAKLEDSAVYLCASTPDASGVGEQFFGPGTRLTVL.